This T cell receptor (beta chain) was retrieved from a study of blood T cells in healthy people across ages. Primed by a sample-barcoded 5' primer and a J-beta primer mix, a second PCR proceeded for 7 to 11 cycles. MiXCR, run by TCRdb on the 5' RACE reads, gives a single entry per CDR3 protein. The sample gives 1.2 million to 1.5 million distinct CDR3 sequences, 59% of which show up once; 6.7% is in the top ten. This clonotype was counted only a few times. Source material: blood. The sequence was obtained from a man aged 18-30 years in good health.

This CDR3 reads CASSSGLNNEQFF. Here the CDR3 DNA reads TGTGCCAGCAGTTCGGGACTAAACAATGAGCAGTTCTTC. The rearrangement uses TRBV6-6 and TRBJ2-1, with 7 positions matching TRBD2. The germline V gene has CDR1 MNHNY and CDR2 SVGAGI (reference sequence). The CDR3 totals 13 residues. With V trimmed by 4 bases and J by 5 bases, 2 bases remained unmatched.